Below, 26 T cell receptor beta chains from the same sample are listed, as sequenced in a study of shared clonotypes between healthy human individuals. Clones were sequenced by immunoSEQ multiplex PCR, and TCRdb holds only the in-frame ones, with some missing. Among about 2,100,000 clones listed, 85% to 95% were seen once. Naive CD8 cells lacked CD45RO, underwent positive selection for CCR7 and left out terminally differentiated effector memory CD45RA+ cells. The sequenced sample consisted of naive CD8+ T cells from PBMCs. Every receptor here comes from a man younger than 30 in good health. Some clones in this sample may be carry-over from other donors' samples.

Regarding this clone: Distinct nucleotide sequences in the sample also encode this CDR3. The rearrangement joins TRBV5-6 to TRBJ2-7; D might be TRBD2 (5 bases). CDR3 length: 12 residues. CDR1 and CDR2 (germline): SGHDT, YYEEEE. V shed 0 bases and J shed 7 bases, with 8 bases lying between them. The CDR3: CASSLVPGEQYF. CDR3 bases: TGTGCCAGCAGCTTGGTCCCGGGGGAGCAGTACTTC. Full variable domain (missing parts from reference TRBV5-6 and TRBJ2-7): DAGVTQSPTHLIKTRGQQVTLRCSPKSGHDTVSWYQQALGQGPQFIFQYYEEEERQRGNFPDRFSGHQFPNYSSELNVNALLLGDSALYLCASSLVPGEQYFGPGTRLTVT.

The chain has TRBV7-9 and TRBJ2-1; TRBD1 matches at 10 bases. The CDR3 is 13 amino acids. In germline, CDR1 is SEHNR, CDR2 FQNEAQ (reference sequence). The V segment lost 7 bases and the J segment 16 bases; nucleotides outside the gene matches: 13. CDR3 residues: CASNSYEGQGYFF. The CDR3 DNA follows: TGTGCCAGCAACTCATATGAGGGACAGGGGTATTTCTTC.

This rearrangement joins TRBV7-9 to TRBJ2-7, with 9 bases identical to TRBD2. The trim removed 4 bases at V and 5 bases at J, leaving 12 bases unmatched. This CDR3 is built from 16 residues. Germline V gene data show CDR1 as SEHNR and CDR2 as FQNEAQ (reference sequence). This chain's CDR3 is CASSSPSGEARDEQYF. CDR3 nucleotides: TGTGCCAGCAGCTCACCTAGCGGGGAGGCCCGTGACGAGCAGTACTTC.

The V and J genes are TRBV29-1 and TRBJ2-7; no firm D call. V lost 0 bases to trimming and J lost 2 bases, with 5 bases between them. Germline V CDR1 and CDR2: SQVTM, ANQGSEA. The CDR3 length is 12 residues. CDR3 nucleotide sequence: TGCAGCGTTGAAGACCACACCTACGAGCAGTACTTC. Residues: CSVEDHTYEQYF.

The rearrangement joins TRBV7-9 to TRBJ2-7; 7 bases are shared with TRBD2. With 4 bases clipped from V and 3 bases from J, the junction kept 21 bases outside the gene matches. The CDR3 totals 19 residues. Per the germline V gene, CDR1 is SEHNR and CDR2 is FQNEAQ (reference sequence). CDR3: CASSSIPGRVGISSYEQYF. DNA of the CDR3: TGTGCCAGCAGCTCAATACCGGGGAGGGTTGGGATATCTAGCTACGAGCAGTACTTC. Full variable domain (rest looked up from reference TRBV7-9 and TRBJ2-7): DTGVSQNPRHKITKRGQNVTFRCDPISEHNRLYWYRQTLGQGPEFLTYFQNEAQLEKSRLLSDRFSAERPKGSFSTLEIQRTEQGDSAMYLCASSSIPGRVGISSYEQYFGPGTRLTVT.

As DNA, the CDR3 is TGTGCCAGCAGCTTTATGAGGGAGACCCAGTACTTC. Translating gives CASSFMRETQYF. The V call is TRBV5-6, the J call TRBJ2-5, with D hard to call. This CDR3 comprises 12 residues. The V gene lost 2 bases and the J gene lost 5 bases, with 7 bases spanning the gap. Germline V gene lookup returns CDR1 SGHDT and CDR2 YYEEEE. The variable domain in full, completed from reference TRBV5-6 and TRBJ2-5, reads DAGVTQSPTHLIKTRGQQVTLRCSPKSGHDTVSWYQQALGQGPQFIFQYYEEEERQRGNFPDRFSGHQFPNYSSELNVNALLLGDSALYLCASSFMRETQYFGPGTRLLVL.

This chain joins TRBV21-1 and TRBJ2-3. TRBV21-1 is tagged as a pseudogene. The CDR3 is 16 amino acids. CDR3 sequence: CASSNPGPSQKDTQYF. CDR3 nucleotide sequence: TGTGCCAGCAGCAACCCAGGGCCTAGCCAGAAAGATACGCAGTATTTT.

This chain links TRBV4-1 with TRBJ2-7, with D perhaps matching TRBD1 (6 bases). The V end was cut by 3 bases, the J end by 2 bases, with 20 bases between. This CDR3 is built from 17 residues. CDR1 and CDR2 (germline): MGHRA, YSYEKL. The CDR3 bases are TGCGCCAGCAGCCACCTTATGTCCAGGGGCGTTACCTACGAGCAGTACTTC. It translates to CASSHLMSRGVTYEQYF.

The V call is TRBV6-9, the J call TRBJ2-1; D could derive from TRBD1 or TRBD2 (6 bases each). V lost 0 bases to trimming and J lost 6 bases, with 27 bases between them. The CDR3 is 20 amino acids. Germline CDR1 MNHGY, CDR2 SVAAGI. CDR3 region: CASSYSIGEAGVDRRNEQFF. The DNA for the CDR3 is TGTGCCAGCAGTTATTCGATCGGGGAGGCAGGGGTGGACCGTCGCAATGAGCAGTTCTTC.

The rearrangement links TRBV29-1 to TRBJ1-1; TRBD1 matches at 7 bases. V lost 7 bases and J lost 8; bases outside the gene matches: 22. Germline V gives CDR1 SQVTM, CDR2 ANQGSEA. This CDR3 is built from 16 residues. DNA for the CDR3: TGCAGCGGCGGACACCACCACTTCGAGACAGGGCCCGAAGCTTTCTTT. Its protein is CSGGHHHFETGPEAFF.

In the case of this clone: One end of the junction is discordant with germline, which a read error may explain. This chain uses TRBV5-1 with TRBJ2-7; 9 bases agree with TRBD2. Germline lookup yields CDR1 SGHRS and CDR2 YFSETQ. CDR3 length equals 13 residues. The CDR3 reads CASLPFGLAGSYF. CDR3 in DNA: TGCGCCAGCCTCCCCTTTGGCCTAGCGGGATCGTATTTC.

This chain connects TRBV30 to TRBJ2-7, with 7 nucleotides matching TRBD1. The CDR3 has 16 residues. After removal of 5 bases from V and 1 base from J, the junction contained 14 bases not matched to a gene. Germline loops: CDR1 GTSNPN, CDR2 SVGIG (reference sequence). CDR3 coding DNA: TGTGCCTGGGTAGATCCGGGACAGCTGTCTTCCTACGAGCAGTACTTC. This gives the protein CAWVDPGQLSSYEQYF.

V is TRBV4-1 and J is TRBJ1-1; D remains unclear. The V gene lost 1 base and the J gene lost 4 bases, with 16 bases spanning the gap. Germline assignment: CDR1 MGHRA and CDR2 YSYEKL. The CDR3 loop spans 16 amino acids. This CDR3 is CASSQGREGPSTEAFF. The DNA of the CDR3 is TGCGCCAGCAGCCAAGGGAGAGAAGGGCCTAGCACTGAAGCTTTCTTT.

The genes are TRBV4-3 and TRBJ2-1, with D maybe TRBD1 (6 bases). Germline CDR1 and CDR2: LGHNA and YSLEER. Trimming removed 4 bases at V and 8 bases at J, with 15 bases between. The CDR3 is made up of 14 amino acids. DNA of the CDR3: TGCGCCAGCAGCCCGGGCTACAGGGACCATGAGCAGTTCTTC. Its protein product is CASSPGYRDHEQFF.

This clone was observed once. The genes are TRBV7-9 and TRBJ1-1, with no clear D. Germline V gene data show CDR1 as SEHNR and CDR2 as FQNEAQ (reference sequence). The CDR3 covers 15 residues. The ends were cut back, 1 base at V and 0 bases at J, with 9 bases in the middle. The CDR3 is CASSLVYGLNTEAFF. CDR3 DNA sequence: TGTGCCAGCAGCTTAGTTTACGGCTTGAACACTGAAGCTTTCTTT.

Only one count was recorded for this clone. The chain joins TRBV4-2 to TRBJ2-3; 11 bases map to TRBD2. Trimming cost V 0 bases and J 5 bases; bases outside gene matches: 10. This CDR3 region has 18 residues. In germline, CDR1 is LGHNA, CDR2 YNFKEQ. CDR3 residues: CASSQEIPTSGSIDTQYF. CDR3 sequence (DNA): TGTGCCAGCAGCCAAGAAATTCCTACTAGCGGGAGTATAGATACGCAGTATTTT.

V is TRBV28 and J is TRBJ2-7; TRBD2 is a possible D gene (5 bases). The CDR3 totals 11 residues. Germline CDR1 is MDHEN and CDR2 is SYDVKM. Trimming removed 10 bases from V and 6 bases from J, with 13 bases in between. CDR3 amino acids: CATLWEREQYF. In DNA, the CDR3 is TGTGCCACCCTCTGGGAGCGCGAGCAGTACTTC.

CDR3 amino acids: CASSPETGVERDYGYTF. Written as DNA, the CDR3 is TGTGCCAGCAGCCCCGAGACAGGGGTGGAAAGAGACTATGGCTACACCTTC. This chain connects TRBV5-5 to TRBJ1-2; 8 nucleotides match TRBD1. In germline, CDR1 is SGHKS, CDR2 YYEKEE (reference sequence). The J segment lost 3 bases and the V segment lost 4 bases, leaving 14 bases of the junction unmatched. CDR3 length equals 17 residues.

The chain joins TRBV7-2 to TRBJ2-1, with a weak D call TRBD1 (6 bases). The CDR3 has 14 residues. The germline CDR1 and CDR2 sequences are SGHTA and FQGNSA. V lost 4 bases to trimming and J lost 10 bases, with 17 bases between them. The CDR3 protein is CASSSRDTLGEQFF. CDR3 DNA: TGTGCCAGCAGCTCCCGGGACACCCTTGGGGAGCAGTTCTTC.

This chain uses TRBV6-5 with TRBJ1-1; 10 bases fit TRBD1. Germline V CDR1 and CDR2: MNHEY, SVGAGI. CDR3 length: 13 amino acids. V was pared by 6 bases and J by 5 bases, with 3 bases of the junction left unmatched. The CDR3: CASRTGGETEAFF. CDR3 in DNA: TGTGCCAGCAGGACAGGGGGCGAGACTGAAGCTTTCTTT.

V and J are TRBV7-6 and TRBJ1-4, with D maybe TRBD1 (6 bases). Germline CDR1 and CDR2: SGHVS and FNYEAQ. With 3 bases removed from V and 7 bases from J, the gap between germline ends came to 15 bases. This CDR3 comprises 15 residues. This chain's CDR3 is CASSFGMGGGEKLFF. CDR3 bases: TGTGCCAGCAGCTTCGGTATGGGGGGCGGTGAAAAACTGTTTTTT. The full variable domain, with the rest looked up from reference TRBV7-6 and TRBJ1-4, is GAGVSQSPRYKVTKRGQDVALRCDPISGHVSLYWYRQALGQGPEFLTYFNYEAQQDKSGLPNDRFSAERPEGSISTLTIQRTEQRDSAMYRCASSFGMGGGEKLFFGSGTQLSVL.

The rearrangement uses TRBV11-2 and TRBJ2-7; D assignment may be TRBD1 or TRBD2 (5 bases each). V lost 5 bases and J lost 0, with 14 bases in between. This CDR3 contains 15 residues. Germline assignment: CDR1 SGHAT and CDR2 FQNNGV. CDR3 in DNA: TGTGCCAGCAGCCATAGGGACGGAAGCTCCTACGAGCAGTACTTC. This sequence encodes CASSHRDGSSYEQYF.

This rearrangement joins TRBV27 to TRBJ2-7; D remains ambiguous. This CDR3 is built from 14 residues. V was clipped by 0 bases and J by 3 bases, with 9 bases between them. CDR1 is MNHEY, CDR2 SMNVEV, per germline (reference sequence). Here the CDR3 reads CASSLSSPYYEQYF. As DNA, the CDR3 is TGTGCCAGCAGTTTATCATCCCCCTACTACGAGCAGTACTTC.

The V gene is TRBV6-1, the J gene TRBJ1-5, with 8 bases aligning to TRBD1. Looked up from germline, CDR1 is MNHNS and CDR2 is SASEGT. Unmatched junction bases numbered 20, after V lost 2 bases and J lost 2 bases. CDR3 length: 21 amino acids. The chain's CDR3 is CASSELIRQGATKLGNQPQHF. CDR3 nucleotides: TGTGCCAGCAGTGAACTAATTCGGCAGGGGGCGACTAAGTTGGGCAATCAGCCCCAGCATTTT.

The CDR3, as DNA: TGTGCCAGCAGCTCTGAGGATACGCAGTATTTT. Translating it yields CASSSEDTQYF. This sequence joins TRBV7-9 and TRBJ2-3; D gene ambiguous. Trimming took 4 bases from V and 6 from J, leaving 5 bases between them. The CDR3 loop spans 11 amino acids. The V gene's germline CDR1 is SEHNR and CDR2 FQNEAQ (reference sequence).

The CDR3 nucleotides are TGTGCCAGTAGTATGCGCGGGGCGAACTCCCAGCCCCAGCATTTT. Amino acids: CASSMRGANSQPQHF. The genes are TRBV19 and TRBJ1-5, with TRBD1 as a possible D gene (5 bases). CDR3 length equals 15 residues. Germline values: CDR1 LNHDA, CDR2 SQIVND (reference sequence). V dropped 3 bases and J dropped 7 bases, with 16 bases sitting between them.